This T cell receptor beta chain was captured by sequencing in a study of blood T cell repertoires in COVID-19. Study details: Acute and convalescent COVID-19 specimens originated in the United States, Italy and Spain. T cells, B-cell-depleted T cells, or PBMCs supplied cDNA or gDNA.

Authors' processing steps: Cell counts per sample came from amplifying reference gene primers. Data came from immunoSEQ multiplex PCR; TCRdb stores just in-frame clones and leaves some out. The DNA was the basis for D and trimming; V, J and clone size are from that table. The sample lists a few hundred thousand clones, 82% occurring once. This sequence originates from a woman older than 75 with acute or convalescent COVID-19. Input material: peripheral blood.

In DNA form, the CDR3 reads TGTGCCAGCAGCTTCGGACAGGGTAGTAGCGACGAGCAGTACTTC. Its protein is CASSFGQGSSDEQYF. This chain uses TRBV11-1 with TRBJ2-7; TRBD1 agrees at 8 bases. The CDR3 spans 15 residues. Germline V gene lookup returns CDR1 SGHAT and CDR2 FQDESV (reference sequence). Trimming cost V 3 bases and J 5 bases; bases outside gene matches: 9.